These 23 T cell receptor beta chains were all obtained from the same sample, sequenced in a study of control samples from healthy donors and cancer patients. Libraries were prepared by immunoSEQ multiplex PCR; TCRdb keeps only in-frame clonotypes and omits some of them. This table has 40,000 to 65,000 clones, 87% appearing once. Input material: PBMCs. The receptors originated from a man aged 55-75 years with head and neck cancer.

This rearrangement joins TRBV28 to TRBJ1-4; 9 nucleotides match TRBD1. Trimming at V came to 0 bases and at J to 8 bases, leaving 4 bases not matched to a gene. CDR3 length: 15 residues. Germline V gene data show CDR1 as MDHEN and CDR2 as SYDVKM. The CDR3 reads CASSLWTGGGEKLFF. The CDR3 nucleotides read TGTGCCAGCAGTTTATGGACAGGGGGTGGAGAAAAACTGTTTTTT. The full variable domain, in which reference TRBV28 and TRBJ1-4 provide the parts outside the CDR3, is DVKVTQSSRYLVKRTGEKVFLECVQDMDHENMFWYRQDPGLGLRLIYFSYDVKMKEKGDIPEGYSVSREKKERFSLILESASTNQTSMYLCASSLWTGGGEKLFFGSGTQLSVL.

The chain combines TRBV28 with TRBJ1-4, with D uncertain. Trimming removed 6 bases from V and 4 bases from J, with 9 bases in between. This CDR3 contains 13 residues. Germline V gene data show CDR1 as MDHEN and CDR2 as SYDVKM. CDR3 residues: CASRAAFNEKLFF. The CDR3 DNA follows: TGTGCCAGCAGGGCGGCTTTTAATGAAAAACTGTTTTTT. Complete variable domain (other parts from reference TRBV28 and TRBJ1-4): DVKVTQSSRYLVKRTGEKVFLECVQDMDHENMFWYRQDPGLGLRLIYFSYDVKMKEKGDIPEGYSVSREKKERFSLILESASTNQTSMYLCASRAAFNEKLFFGSGTQLSVL.

CDR3 loop: CASSFRGTGDNEQFF. The CDR3 DNA reads as TGTGCCAGCAGCTTCCGCGGGACAGGGGACAATGAGCAGTTCTTC. V usage is TRBV5-5 and J usage is TRBJ2-1; 10 bases fit TRBD1. Germline CDR1 is SGHKS and CDR2 is YYEKEE (reference sequence). The CDR3 is made up of 15 amino acids. Trimming took 2 bases from V and 5 from J; bases not matched to a gene: 4. Full variable domain (remainder filled in from reference TRBV5-5 and TRBJ2-1): DAGVTQSPTHLIKTRGQQVTLRCSPISGHKSVSWYQQVLGQGPQFIFQYYEKEERGRGNFPDRFSARQFPNYSSELNVNALLLGDSALYLCASSFRGTGDNEQFFGPGTRLTVL.

The count of this clone is one. This chain uses TRBV7-2 with TRBJ1-2; no reliable D call. CDR1 is SGHTA and CDR2 is FQGNSA in the germline V gene. The CDR3 has 12 amino acids. With 4 bases removed from V and 7 bases from J, the gap between germline ends came to 10 bases. CDR3: CASSYAGRGYTF. The CDR3 DNA reads TGTGCCAGCAGCTATGCTGGGCGTGGCTACACCTTC.

V is TRBV5-6 and J is TRBJ1-1, with D maybe TRBD1 (5 bases). CDR3 size: 12 residues. Per germline, CDR1 SGHDT and CDR2 YYEEEE. The V gene lost 4 bases and the J gene lost 8 bases, with 12 bases spanning the gap. For the CDR3, the DNA is TGTGCCAGCAGCGTGTGGGGGACCGAAGCTTTCTTT. It codes for CASSVWGTEAFF. Full variable domain (remainder filled in from reference TRBV5-6 and TRBJ1-1): DAGVTQSPTHLIKTRGQQVTLRCSPKSGHDTVSWYQQALGQGPQFIFQYYEEEERQRGNFPDRFSGHQFPNYSSELNVNALLLGDSALYLCASSVWGTEAFFGQGTRLTVV.

This clone was detected once. The CDR3: CASSQEWDSGVRELFF. The CDR3 DNA reads TGCGCCAGCAGCCAAGAGTGGGATAGCGGGGTTCGCGAGCTGTTTTTT. V and J are TRBV4-3 and TRBJ2-2, with 8 bases fitting TRBD2. CDR1 and CDR2 (germline): LGHNA, YSLEER. V lost 0 bases to trimming and J lost 11 bases; unmatched junction nucleotides: 11. This CDR3 is 16 amino acids long.

Remarks on this clone: One end of the junction is discordant with germline, which a read error may explain. The genes are TRBV5-4 and TRBJ2-2; no firm D call. CDR1 and CDR2 (germline): SGHNT, YYREEE (reference sequence). This CDR3 spans 13 amino acids. In nucleotides, the CDR3 is TGTGCCAGCAACTTGACCGACACCGGGGAGCTGTTTTTT. It encodes CASNLTDTGELFF. Based on the CDR3 plus reference TRBV5-4 and TRBJ2-2, the full variable domain is ETGVTQSPTHLIKTRGQQVTLRCSSQSGHNTVSWYQQALGQGPQFIFQYYREEENGRGNFPPRFSGLQFPNYSSELNVNALELDDSALYLCASNLTDTGELFFGEGSRLTVL.

The rearrangement joins TRBV7-4 to TRBJ2-7, with 10 bases lining up with TRBD2. The ends lost 5 bases at V and 1 base at J; junction bases unmatched: 14. This CDR3 is 18 amino acids long. Germline V lookup: CDR1 SGHVT, CDR2 SQSDAQ. The CDR3 DNA reads as TGTGCCAGCAGCCCGACTAGCGGGCGCCACCTCCTTTCCTACGAGCAGTACTTC. Protein sequence: CASSPTSGRHLLSYEQYF.

The V call is TRBV4-1, the J call TRBJ2-7; 7 nucleotides agree with TRBD1. In germline, CDR1 is MGHRA, CDR2 YSYEKL. V shed 4 bases and J 2 bases; nucleotides not matched to a gene: 11. CDR3 length: 16 residues. CDR3 amino acids: CASSLGPDRETYEQYF. The DNA for the CDR3 is TGCGCCAGCAGCCTCGGGCCCGACAGGGAAACCTACGAGCAGTACTTC.

The genes are TRBV9 and TRBJ1-4, with D possibly being TRBD1 (6 bases). Between the trimmed V and J ends, which lost 3 bases and 4 bases, there was a span of 13 bases. CDR1 SGDLS and CDR2 YYNGEE come from the germline V gene. This CDR3 is built from 15 residues. CDR3 protein: CASSERGAVNEKLFF. Written as DNA, the CDR3 is TGTGCCAGCAGCGAGAGGGGGGCGGTTAATGAAAAACTGTTTTTT.

This chain joins TRBV6-4 and TRBJ1-6; unclear D gene. Germline CDR1 MRHNA, CDR2 SNTAGT. Trimming removed 5 bases at V and 5 bases at J, with 7 bases between. CDR3 length: 13 residues. The CDR3 sequence: CASSTSNNSPLHF. In DNA form, the CDR3 reads TGTGCCAGCAGTACCTCAAATAATTCACCCCTCCACTTT.

This chain links TRBV5-6 with TRBJ2-7; D not resolved. The CDR3 has 14 residues. Trimming stripped 4 bases from V and 2 bases from J, with 13 bases between. Germline V CDR1 and CDR2: SGHDT, YYEEEE. CDR3 in DNA: TGTGCCAGCAGCACCATTCAGCACCCCTACGAGCAGTACTTC. Protein: CASSTIQHPYEQYF.

The V gene is TRBV5-6, the J gene TRBJ1-3; D uncertain. Germline CDR1 is SGHDT and CDR2 is YYEEEE. The length of the CDR3 is 15 residues. The ends were cut back, 1 base at V and 0 bases at J, with 8 bases in the middle. Here the CDR3 DNA reads TGTGCCAGCAGCTTGTTTGGAGCCTCTGGAAACACCATATATTTT. Its protein is CASSLFGASGNTIYF.

This clone was detected once. This sequence joins TRBV25-1 and TRBJ1-2; the match to TRBD1 covers 8 bases. The CDR3 extends over 15 amino acids. J lost 7 bases, V lost 1 base, and 8 bases had no gene match. Germline lookup yields CDR1 MGHDK and CDR2 SYGVNS. CDR3 in amino acids: CASSEWTGTFSGYTF. The CDR3 nucleotides read TGTGCCAGCAGTGAATGGACAGGGACGTTTTCTGGCTACACCTTC.

The chain links TRBV10-3 to TRBJ2-3, with 13 bases that match TRBD2. CDR1 is ENHRY and CDR2 is SYGVKD in the germline V gene. The CDR3 has 15 residues. The J segment lost 3 bases and the V segment lost 4 bases, leaving 1 base of the junction unmatched. Here the CDR3 DNA reads TGTGCCATCAGTGGGACTAGCGGGGGTACAGATACGCAGTATTTT. It specifies CAISGTSGGTDTQYF.

V and J are TRBV27 and TRBJ2-3; TRBD2 matches at 9 bases. J was trimmed by 6 bases and V by 6 bases; bases with no gene match: 13. CDR1 is MNHEY and CDR2 is SMNVEV in the germline V gene (reference sequence). The CDR3 covers 16 residues. In nucleotides, the CDR3 is TGTGCCAGCAGCCCGGGGTGGGGGACTAGCTACGATACGCAGTATTTT. Protein product: CASSPGWGTSYDTQYF.

This clone occurred once. J is TRBJ2-5 and V is TRBV29-1; D tentatively reads TRBD1 or TRBD2 (5 bases each). Germline V lookup: CDR1 SQVTM, CDR2 ANQGSEA. V was clipped by 6 bases and J by 5 bases, with 10 bases between them. This CDR3 comprises 11 residues. CDR3 sequence (DNA): TGCAGCGTGTCCGGGACGGAGACCCAGTACTTC. It yields the protein CSVSGTETQYF. Together with reference TRBV29-1 and TRBJ2-5, the CDR3 gives the full variable domain: SAVISQKPSRDICQRGTSLTIQCQVDSQVTMMFWYRQQPGQSLTLIATANQGSEATYESGFVIDKFPISRPNLTFSTLTVSNMSPEDSSIYLCSVSGTETQYFGPGTRLLVL.

The CDR3 DNA follows: TGTGCCAGCAGCAAACGACAGGGGACGGACACTGAAGCTTTCTTT. It is translated as CASSKRQGTDTEAFF. The rearrangement links TRBV9 to TRBJ1-1, with 8 bases lining up with TRBD1. Germline loops: CDR1 SGDLS, CDR2 YYNGEE. J was trimmed by 3 bases and V by 4 bases; bases with no gene match: 8. The CDR3 has 15 amino acids.

The chain combines TRBV7-9 with TRBJ1-2; 11 nucleotides agree with TRBD1. The CDR3 has 14 residues. The trim removed 3 bases at V and 8 bases at J, leaving 5 bases unmatched. From germline, CDR1 is SEHNR and CDR2 FQNEAQ (reference sequence). CDR3: CASSLDRGRRGYTF. In nucleotides, the CDR3 is TGTGCCAGCAGCTTGGACAGGGGGCGCCGAGGCTACACCTTC.

The V and J genes are TRBV19 and TRBJ1-5; 7 bases match TRBD1. Per germline, CDR1 LNHDA and CDR2 SQIVND (reference sequence). Trimming removed 5 bases from V and 9 bases from J; junction bases left unmatched: 28. The CDR3 contains 20 residues. CDR3 sequence: CASSANPGQITRIVRPPQHF. The CDR3 coding sequence is TGTGCCAGTAGTGCAAACCCGGGACAGATTACCAGAATTGTTAGGCCGCCCCAGCATTTT.

The rearrangement joins TRBV5-6 to TRBJ2-7, with 8 bases that match TRBD1. This CDR3 region has 15 residues. Germline CDR1 reads SGHDT; CDR2 reads YYEEEE. V lost 1 base, J lost 4 bases, and 7 bases stayed unmatched. CDR3 sequence: CASSLTEGQGYEQYF. In DNA form, the CDR3 reads TGTGCCAGCAGCTTGACAGAAGGACAGGGTTACGAGCAGTACTTC.

The chain has TRBV7-8 and TRBJ2-7, with D maybe TRBD1 (6 bases). This CDR3 spans 16 amino acids. From germline, CDR1 is SGHVS and CDR2 FQNEAQ. Trimming left V 4 bases short and J 2 bases short, with 18 bases between. In nucleotides, the CDR3 is TGTGCCAGCAGCTATCACATGGACAGAACGACCTACGAGCAGTACTTC. It specifies CASSYHMDRTTYEQYF.

The chain carries TRBV9 and TRBJ1-4; D gene ambiguous. The CDR3 is made up of 13 amino acids. Germline CDR1 and CDR2: SGDLS and YYNGEE. With 0 bases removed from V and 8 bases from J, the gap between germline ends came to 8 bases. In DNA, the CDR3 is TGTGCCAGCAGCGTAGAGCCCGGGGAAAAACTGTTTTTT. Its protein is CASSVEPGEKLFF.